Each of the 27 T cell receptor beta chains below was sequenced from the same sample in a study of blood T cell repertoires in COVID-19. Sequencing used immunoSEQ multiplex PCR; TCRdb keeps in-frame clones, though not all of them. The data hold around 94,000 clones, with roughly 84% observed a single time. The sample was peripheral blood. Source of these receptors: a human donor in a cohort sampled during active COVID-19.

The chain recombines TRBV7-2 with TRBJ2-3; 7 bases are a match to TRBD1. This CDR3 comprises 15 residues. Germline CDR1 and CDR2: SGHTA and FQGNSA. Losses at the gene ends were 5 bases for V and 3 bases for J; bases not matched to a gene: 8. In nucleotides, the CDR3 is TGTGCCAGCAGCCCCCAGAGGGGGCTAACAGATACGCAGTATTTT. This gives the protein CASSPQRGLTDTQYF.

This chain connects TRBV6-1 to TRBJ2-7; D might be TRBD2 (6 bases). V was pared by 3 bases and J by 1 base, with 10 bases between. The CDR3 extends over 14 amino acids. Per germline, CDR1 MNHNS and CDR2 SASEGT. For the CDR3, the DNA is TGTGCCAGCAGTGAGGAGGGACCTTCCTACGAGCAGTACTTC. This codes for CASSEEGPSYEQYF.

The chain couples TRBV28 to TRBJ1-4, with 9 positions matching TRBD1. Germline V lookup: CDR1 MDHEN, CDR2 SYDVKM. This CDR3 is 13 amino acids long. V gave up 8 bases and J gave up 11 bases; unmatched junction bases: 9. CDR3 sequence reads: CASQGTGTGKLFF. DNA for the CDR3: TGTGCCAGCCAGGGAACCGGGACAGGGAAACTGTTTTTT.

The chain couples TRBV7-2 to TRBJ1-2, with a weak D call TRBD1 (5 bases). Germline V gene lookup returns CDR1 SGHTA and CDR2 FQGNSA. V dropped 1 base and J dropped 0 bases, with 6 bases sitting between them. The CDR3 consists of 14 residues. CDR3 amino acids: CASSLETANYGYTF. DNA for the CDR3: TGTGCCAGCAGCTTAGAGACAGCTAACTATGGCTACACCTTC.

The J gene is TRBJ2-5, the V gene TRBV4-1; D perhaps matches TRBD2 (5 bases). This CDR3 spans 14 amino acids. Per the germline V gene, CDR1 is MGHRA and CDR2 is YSYEKL. The V end lost 4 bases, the J end lost 5 bases, and 14 bases lay between the germline ends. CDR3 bases: TGCGCCAGCAGCCGACAAAGCGGTGGCGAGACCCAGTACTTC. It translates to CASSRQSGGETQYF.

This sequence joins TRBV5-1 and TRBJ2-2; 13 nucleotides line up with TRBD2. Germline CDR1 reads SGHRS; CDR2 reads YFSETQ. The CDR3 has 17 residues. V trimming: 4 bases; J trimming: 5 bases; junction bases outside the gene matches: 8. The DNA for the CDR3 is TGCGCCAGCAGCGAACTAGCGGGGGGGCCGTCGACCGGGGAGCTGTTTTTT. Its protein is CASSELAGGPSTGELFF.

CDR3 sequence reads: CASSQEIMVAGGTYEQYF. For the CDR3, the DNA is TGCGCCAGCAGCCAAGAGATTATGGTGGCGGGGGGAACCTACGAGCAGTACTTC. The J gene is TRBJ2-7, the V gene TRBV4-3; 8 bases are a match to TRBD2. CDR3 length: 18 amino acids. Germline V CDR1 and CDR2: LGHNA, YSLEER. V was pared by 0 bases and J by 2 bases, with 12 bases of the junction left unmatched.

In its sample, this clone was seen a few times. The V gene is TRBV2, the J gene TRBJ1-3, with D unresolved. This CDR3 contains 15 residues. V lost 2 bases and J 0 bases, leaving 8 bases between the germline ends. The germline gives CDR1 SNHLY, CDR2 FYNNEI. The CDR3 nucleotides are TGTGCCAGCAGTGAAAGCGGTTTCTCTGGAAACACCATATATTTT. It specifies CASSESGFSGNTIYF.

This rearrangement joins TRBV18 to TRBJ1-2; 7 nucleotides match TRBD1. Trimming cost V 4 bases and J 1 base; bases outside gene matches: 15. The CDR3 length is 18 residues. Germline CDR1 reads KGHSH; CDR2 reads LQKENI. The CDR3 DNA is TGTGCCAGCTCACGGGACCGACAGGGACCGGCTATTAACTATGGCTACACCTTC. Translation gives CASSRDRQGPAINYGYTF.

The J gene is TRBJ1-5, the V gene TRBV7-8; 9 nucleotides agree with TRBD1. Trimming cost V 5 bases and J 7 bases; bases outside gene matches: 9. The CDR3 extends over 15 amino acids. Germline V gene sequence: CDR1 SGHVS, CDR2 FQNEAQ. The CDR3 loop reads CASSGPGQGYQPQHF. The CDR3 DNA reads TGTGCCAGCAGCGGTCCGGGACAGGGTTACCAGCCCCAGCATTTT.

This rearrangement joins TRBV18 to TRBJ2-5; D is perhaps TRBD1 (6 bases). CDR3 length: 13 amino acids. Trimming pared 3 bases from V and 5 bases from J, leaving 10 bases between. CDR1 is KGHSH and CDR2 is LQKENI in the germline V gene. This CDR3 is CASSPRQGETQYF. The CDR3 nucleotides are TGTGCCAGCTCACCTCGCCAGGGGGAGACCCAGTACTTC.

This rearrangement joins TRBV6-5 to TRBJ1-4, with TRBD1 matching 7 bases. This CDR3 spans 13 amino acids. V was pared by 5 bases and J by 10 bases, with 7 bases of the junction left unmatched. Germline values: CDR1 MNHEY, CDR2 SVGAGI. CDR3 sequence reads: CASSTTGVGKLFF. The CDR3 DNA reads as TGTGCCAGCAGTACCACAGGGGTGGGAAAACTGTTTTTT.

This clone was recorded once. The J gene is TRBJ1-2, the V gene TRBV19; D may be TRBD1 (6 bases). V gave up 7 bases and J gave up 5 bases, with 20 bases separating them. CDR3 length: 15 residues. Germline CDR1 and CDR2: LNHDA and SQIVND (reference sequence). CDR3 protein: CASIDTGTTTYGYTF. The DNA for the CDR3 is TGTGCCAGTATCGACACCGGGACAACTACTTATGGCTACACCTTC.

Only a few counts were recorded for this clone. The V gene is TRBV24-1, the J gene TRBJ2-3; 9 bases fit TRBD2. V gave up 6 bases and J gave up 6 bases; unmatched junction bases: 12. Germline V lookup: CDR1 KGHDR, CDR2 SFDVKD. The CDR3 totals 16 residues. CDR3 region: CATSSRRGLAPDTQYF. CDR3 DNA sequence: TGTGCCACCAGTTCCCGGAGGGGACTAGCCCCCGATACGCAGTATTTT.

This sequence joins TRBV3-1 (or the pseudogene TRBV3-2) and TRBJ2-6; 8 bases are a match to TRBD1. The CDR3 runs to 17 residues. Germline lookup yields CDR1 LGHDT and CDR2 YNNKEL (reference sequence). The trim removed 4 bases at V and 3 bases at J, leaving 8 bases unmatched. In DNA form, the CDR3 reads TGTGCCAGCAGCCCCTCTGACAGGGGTGATGGGGCCAACGTCCTGACTTTC. It specifies CASSPSDRGDGANVLTF.

The chain is built from TRBV15 and TRBJ1-5, with no clear D. V gave up 1 base and J gave up 4 bases, with 5 bases separating them. From germline, CDR1 is LNHNV and CDR2 YYDKDF (reference sequence). CDR3 size: 13 residues. The CDR3 sequence: CATSRAGNQPQHF. CDR3 in DNA: TGTGCCACCAGCAGAGCCGGGAATCAGCCCCAGCATTTT.

The CDR3 protein is CASSTRQFLAKNIQYF. CDR3 in DNA: TGTGCCAGCAGTACAAGACAGTTTCTAGCCAAAAACATTCAGTACTTC. This chain uses TRBV28 with TRBJ2-4, with a weak D call TRBD1 (5 bases). The V gene's germline CDR1 is MDHEN and CDR2 SYDVKM. The CDR3 spans 16 residues. Trimming took 5 bases from V and 0 from J, leaving 14 bases between them. Full variable domain (rest looked up from reference TRBV28 and TRBJ2-4): DVKVTQSSRYLVKRTGEKVFLECVQDMDHENMFWYRQDPGLGLRLIYFSYDVKMKEKGDIPEGYSVSREKKERFSLILESASTNQTSMYLCASSTRQFLAKNIQYFGAGTRLSVL.

J is TRBJ2-7 and V is TRBV27, with D perhaps TRBD2 (5 bases). The V and J ends lost 0 bases and 2 bases respectively, with 11 bases between them. Germline V gives CDR1 MNHEY, CDR2 SMNVEV (reference sequence). The CDR3 sequence is 15 residues long. The CDR3 coding sequence is TGTGCCAGCAGTTTATCTTCTAGCCTTACCTACGAGCAGTACTTC. Translated: CASSLSSSLTYEQYF.

The CDR3 nucleotides read TGTGCCAGCAGTCCGGGACAGGGATTCGGTGGCTACACCTTC. It yields the protein CASSPGQGFGGYTF. The gene calls are TRBV2 and TRBJ1-2, with 9 bases aligning to TRBD1. Unmatched junction bases numbered 8, after V lost 5 bases and J lost 7 bases. From germline, CDR1 is SNHLY and CDR2 FYNNEI. The CDR3 sequence is 14 residues long. Based on the CDR3 plus reference TRBV2 and TRBJ1-2, the full variable domain is EPEVTQTPSHQVTQMGQEVILRCVPISNHLYFYWYRQILGQKVEFLVSFYNNEISEKSEIFDDQFSVERPDGSNFTLKIRSTKLEDSAMYFCASSPGQGFGGYTFGSGTRLTVV.

The rearrangement joins TRBV7-2 to TRBJ2-7; 7 bases are shared with TRBD1. The J segment lost 7 bases and the V segment lost 5 bases, leaving 11 bases of the junction unmatched. Germline V gene sequence: CDR1 SGHTA, CDR2 FQGNSA. The CDR3 has 14 residues. DNA for the CDR3: TGTGCCAGCAGCCGCACAGGGGCGTCAGGGGAGCAGTACTTC. It yields the protein CASSRTGASGEQYF.

The chain is built from TRBV9 and TRBJ2-2; TRBD2 matches at 7 bases. There are 14 residues in the CDR3. Losses at the gene ends were 3 bases for V and 3 bases for J; bases not matched to a gene: 2. Germline V gene sequence: CDR1 SGDLS, CDR2 YYNGEE. CDR3 region: CASSGGGHTGELFF. The CDR3, as DNA: TGTGCCAGCAGCGGCGGGGGTCACACCGGGGAGCTGTTTTTT.

The chain combines TRBV6-1 with TRBJ1-1; D remains unclear. Germline-derived CDR1 and CDR2 are MNHNS and SASEGT. The CDR3 covers 13 residues. Trimming removed 2 bases from V and 7 bases from J, with 11 bases in between. The CDR3 here is CASSENLGLEAFF. The CDR3 DNA sequence: TGTGCCAGCAGTGAAAACCTTGGGCTTGAAGCTTTCTTT.

The genes are TRBV6-5 and TRBJ2-1; 9 bases align to TRBD2. Germline values: CDR1 MNHEY, CDR2 SVGAGI. The length of the CDR3 is 15 residues. Unmatched junction bases numbered 9, after V lost 8 bases and J lost 4 bases. Here the CDR3 DNA reads TGTGCCAGCCTGGGAGCGGGGGGTTTATACAATGAGCAGTTCTTC. This translates into CASLGAGGLYNEQFF.

This chain joins TRBV7-2 and TRBJ2-7; perhaps TRBD2 as D (6 bases). Germline values: CDR1 SGHTA, CDR2 FQGNSA. CDR3 size: 16 residues. Trimming pared 5 bases from V and 4 bases from J, leaving 21 bases between. CDR3 residues: CASSPDGAGPTYEQYF. CDR3 bases: TGTGCCAGCAGCCCCGACGGGGCGGGGCCAACATACGAGCAGTACTTC.

This clone turned up a few times. This chain's CDR3 is CASTAAQGAEQFF. The DNA for the CDR3 is TGTGCCAGCACCGCCGCACAGGGCGCTGAGCAGTTCTTC. The genes are TRBV7-8 and TRBJ2-1; D perhaps matches TRBD1 (6 bases). The V gene's germline CDR1 is SGHVS and CDR2 FQNEAQ. The CDR3 has 13 residues. Trimming left V 7 bases short and J 9 bases short, with 16 bases between.

The chain carries TRBV11-2 and TRBJ2-7; no clear D gene. Trimming took 5 bases from V and 2 from J, leaving 16 bases between them. This CDR3 comprises 15 residues. CDR1 and CDR2 (germline): SGHAT, FQNNGV. CDR3 bases: TGTGCCAGCAGCCTCAGCGCCCATACCACCTACGAGCAGTACTTC. Protein product: CASSLSAHTTYEQYF.

The chain links TRBV3-1 (or the pseudogene TRBV3-2) to TRBJ2-5; the D gene is possibly TRBD1 (6 bases). The V end lost 3 bases, the J end lost 5 bases, and 13 bases lay between the germline ends. There are 14 residues in the CDR3. Germline V gene sequence: CDR1 LGHDT, CDR2 YNNKEL (reference sequence). The CDR3 reads CASSHTGLGETQYF. CDR3 in DNA: TGTGCCAGCAGCCATACAGGGTTAGGGGAGACCCAGTACTTC.